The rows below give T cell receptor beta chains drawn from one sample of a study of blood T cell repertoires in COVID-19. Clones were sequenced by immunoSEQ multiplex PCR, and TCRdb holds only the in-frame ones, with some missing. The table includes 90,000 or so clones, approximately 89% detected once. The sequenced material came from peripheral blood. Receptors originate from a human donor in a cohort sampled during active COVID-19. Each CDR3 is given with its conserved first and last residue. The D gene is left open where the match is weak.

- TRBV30 CAWSKRGYEQYF
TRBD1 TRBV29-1 CSGAGQGATYEQYF
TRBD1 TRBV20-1 CSASPRGQGQKLFF
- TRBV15 CATSSFSGGGNSPLHF
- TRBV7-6 CASSHPRAGGDIQYF
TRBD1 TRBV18 CASSPTGGNQPQHF
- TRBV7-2 CASSTGLQPQHF
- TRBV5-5 CASSFYDSLTDTQYF
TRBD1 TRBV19 CASRPKGQMNTEAFF
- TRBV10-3 CASRTGDGEQYF
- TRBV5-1 CASSLEGARGSNTGELFF
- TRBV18 CASSPGGGGEAFF
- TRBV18 CASSPALARSSNQPQHF
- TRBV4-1 CASSIRGNQPQHF
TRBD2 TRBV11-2 CASSPISGGWNEQFF
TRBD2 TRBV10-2 CASRTSGGTEQFF
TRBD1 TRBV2 CASSEPGGSEAFF
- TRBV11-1 CASSLAINNEKLFF
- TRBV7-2 CAANPGTYRGYTF
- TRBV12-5 CASGLVSVTGRPGNTIYF
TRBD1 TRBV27 CASSLRDRVGGELFF
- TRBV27 CASSLSGRYGYTF